These 15 T cell receptor beta chains originate from one sample sequenced in a study of cytomegalovirus exposure and HLA in healthy donors. The PCR contained 60 Vbeta and 13 Jbeta primers. Data came from immunoSEQ multiplex PCR; TCRdb stores just in-frame clones and leaves some out. Of approximately 140,000 clones listed, around 76% were seen once; the top ten hold less than 3%. The sample consisted of PBMCs. The receptors shown here come from a male donor in good health and CMV-seronegative.

The rearrangement links TRBV10-2 to TRBJ2-7; tentatively, D is TRBD1 (6 bases). CDR3 size: 14 residues. The V end was cut by 5 bases, the J end by 4 bases, with 15 bases between. Germline-derived CDR1 and CDR2 are WSHSY and SAAADI. The CDR3 nucleotides are TGCGCCAGCAGTCCTACAGGGATGGGGTACGAGCAGTACTTC. Translating gives CASSPTGMGYEQYF.

This clone was recorded only once. The chain carries TRBV9 and TRBJ2-3; 13 positions agree with TRBD2. CDR3 length equals 18 residues. The V gene's germline CDR1 is SGDLS and CDR2 YYNGEE. Germline trimming cut 2 bases from V and 6 bases from J; bases unmatched to any gene: 12. This CDR3 reads CASSVKTRLAGGSDTQYF. The DNA of the CDR3 is TGTGCCAGCAGCGTTAAGACCCGACTAGCGGGGGGATCGGATACGCAGTATTTT.

The rearrangement joins TRBV6-5 to TRBJ1-2; TRBD1 matches 9 bases. V shed 6 bases and J 5 bases; nucleotides not matched to a gene: 10. This CDR3 contains 15 residues. Germline V gives CDR1 MNHEY, CDR2 SVGAGI. CDR3 loop: CASRTTGGVVYGYTF. The CDR3 DNA follows: TGTGCCAGCAGAACGACAGGGGGGGTTGTTTATGGCTACACCTTC.

The chain carries TRBV4-2 and TRBJ1-3, with TRBD1 identical over 11 bases. Germline values: CDR1 LGHNA, CDR2 YNFKEQ. CDR3 length equals 18 residues. Unmatched junction bases numbered 9, after V lost 3 bases and J lost 2 bases. The CDR3 is CASSQTLAGQGAGNTIYF. The DNA of the CDR3 is TGTGCCAGCAGCCAGACTCTGGCGGGACAGGGGGCTGGAAACACCATATATTTT.

This chain uses TRBV15 with TRBJ1-4; 7 nucleotides agree with TRBD1. The CDR3 length is 16 residues. CDR1 and CDR2 from the germline V gene are LNHNV and YYDKDF (reference sequence). J gave up 8 bases and V 2 bases, and 11 bases lay outside the gene matches. The CDR3 region has the DNA TGTGCCACCAGCAGATCAACCCAGGGGGGTGTAGAAAAACTGTTTTTT. This sequence encodes CATSRSTQGGVEKLFF.

The chain links TRBV10-2 to TRBJ1-5; D remains unclear. V was pared by 5 bases and J by 0 bases, with 14 bases between. The CDR3 loop spans 16 amino acids. Germline values: CDR1 WSHSY, CDR2 SAAADI. CDR3 coding DNA: TGCGCCAGCAGTCGGCGAGGCGTGTATAGCAATCAGCCCCAGCATTTT. This codes for CASSRRGVYSNQPQHF.

V usage is TRBV7-9 and J usage is TRBJ1-2; TRBD1 matches 11 bases. CDR3 length: 15 residues. Trimming at V came to 5 bases and at J to 1 base, leaving 3 bases not matched to a gene. CDR1 is SEHNR, CDR2 FQNEAQ, per germline (reference sequence). CDR3 protein: CASSRTGGLNYGYTF. In DNA form, the CDR3 reads TGTGCCAGCAGCAGGACAGGGGGCCTTAACTATGGCTACACCTTC.

The table lists this clone with a few counts. This chain uses TRBV30 with TRBJ1-5; maybe TRBD1 (5 bases). The CDR3 length is 13 residues. V lost 3 bases, J lost 0 bases, and 6 bases lay in between. Germline V gene lookup returns CDR1 GTSNPN and CDR2 SVGIG (reference sequence). CDR3 DNA: TGTGCCTGGAGGGGGCATAGCAATCAGCCCCAGCATTTT. It is translated as CAWRGHSNQPQHF.

The chain links TRBV27 to TRBJ1-5; the D gene is possibly TRBD1 (6 bases). Trimming shortened V by 3 bases and J by 5 bases, and 11 bases separated the two germline ends. The CDR3 is 14 amino acids. Germline lookup yields CDR1 MNHEY and CDR2 SMNVEV (reference sequence). CDR3 sequence: CASSFGQGYQPQHF. CDR3 coding DNA: TGTGCCAGCAGTTTCGGGCAGGGGTATCAGCCCCAGCATTTT.

The V gene is TRBV5-4, the J gene TRBJ2-7; 10 bases align to TRBD1. The CDR3 spans 15 residues. Trimming removed 4 bases from V and 2 bases from J; junction bases left unmatched: 6. Germline V gene data show CDR1 as SGHNT and CDR2 as YYREEE (reference sequence). CDR3 residues: CASSQRDRGTYEQYF. The DNA of the CDR3 is TGTGCCAGCAGCCAGAGGGACAGGGGAACCTACGAGCAGTACTTC.

In DNA form, the CDR3 reads TGCGCCAGCAGTGGCGGGAGGGCTAGCGAGCAGTACTTC. Translated: CASSGGRASEQYF. V is TRBV5-1 and J is TRBJ2-7; TRBD2 agrees at 9 bases. This CDR3 is built from 13 residues. Germline V gene sequence: CDR1 SGHRS, CDR2 YFSETQ. V shed 5 bases and J 6 bases; nucleotides not matched to a gene: 6.

This clone appeared a few times. The V and J genes are TRBV7-9 and TRBJ2-7; 9 bases are shared with TRBD1. The trim removed 4 bases at V and 3 bases at J, leaving 7 bases unmatched. CDR1 and CDR2 from the germline V gene are SEHNR and FQNEAQ (reference sequence). The CDR3 has 15 amino acids. This CDR3 reads CASSSPGQGDYEQYF. For the CDR3, the DNA is TGTGCCAGCAGCTCCCCGGGACAGGGAGACTACGAGCAGTACTTC.

This clone showed up just a few times. The rearrangement joins TRBV15 to TRBJ1-1, with D perhaps TRBD1 (6 bases). The CDR3 extends over 15 amino acids. The V end was cut by 0 bases, the J end by 0 bases, with 8 bases between. Germline V gene lookup returns CDR1 LNHNV and CDR2 YYDKDF (reference sequence). Here the CDR3 reads CATSRDRGMNTEAFF. CDR3 bases: TGTGCCACCAGCAGAGACAGGGGAATGAACACTGAAGCTTTCTTT. Full variable domain (rest looked up from reference TRBV15 and TRBJ1-1): DAMVIQNPRYQVTQFGKPVTLSCSQTLNHNVMYWYQQKSSQAPKLLFHYYDKDFNNEADTPDNFQSRRPNTSFCFLDIRSPGLGDTAMYLCATSRDRGMNTEAFFGQGTRLTVV.

As DNA, the CDR3 is TGTGCCAGCGACCCCGGGACAGAGAACACTGAAGCTTTCTTT. This translates into CASDPGTENTEAFF. The gene calls are TRBV6-6 and TRBJ1-1; 7 positions match TRBD1. This CDR3 has 14 residues. J lost 1 base, V lost 8 bases, and 7 bases had no gene match. Germline V gene data show CDR1 as MNHNY and CDR2 as SVGAGI (reference sequence).

The chain uses TRBV5-1 and TRBJ1-4; D not certain. Looked up from germline, CDR1 is SGHRS and CDR2 is YFSETQ. V was clipped by 3 bases and J by 0 bases, with 18 bases between them. This CDR3 contains 18 residues. This chain's CDR3 is CASSSGGGSYSTNEKLFF. CDR3 coding DNA: TGCGCCAGCAGCTCAGGAGGTGGCAGCTATTCAACTAATGAAAAACTGTTTTTT.